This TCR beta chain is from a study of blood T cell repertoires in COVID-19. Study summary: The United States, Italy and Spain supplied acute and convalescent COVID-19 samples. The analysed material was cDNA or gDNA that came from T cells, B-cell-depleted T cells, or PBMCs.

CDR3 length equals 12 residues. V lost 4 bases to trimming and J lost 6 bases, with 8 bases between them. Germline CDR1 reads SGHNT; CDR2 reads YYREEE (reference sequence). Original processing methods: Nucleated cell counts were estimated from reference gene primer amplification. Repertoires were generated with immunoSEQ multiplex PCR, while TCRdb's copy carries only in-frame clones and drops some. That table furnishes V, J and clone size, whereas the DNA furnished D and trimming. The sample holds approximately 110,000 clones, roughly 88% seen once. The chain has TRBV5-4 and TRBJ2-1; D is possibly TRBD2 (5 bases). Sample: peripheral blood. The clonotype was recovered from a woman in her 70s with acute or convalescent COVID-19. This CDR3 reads CASSGESNEQFF. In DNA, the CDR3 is TGTGCCAGCAGCGGGGAGAGCAATGAGCAGTTCTTC.